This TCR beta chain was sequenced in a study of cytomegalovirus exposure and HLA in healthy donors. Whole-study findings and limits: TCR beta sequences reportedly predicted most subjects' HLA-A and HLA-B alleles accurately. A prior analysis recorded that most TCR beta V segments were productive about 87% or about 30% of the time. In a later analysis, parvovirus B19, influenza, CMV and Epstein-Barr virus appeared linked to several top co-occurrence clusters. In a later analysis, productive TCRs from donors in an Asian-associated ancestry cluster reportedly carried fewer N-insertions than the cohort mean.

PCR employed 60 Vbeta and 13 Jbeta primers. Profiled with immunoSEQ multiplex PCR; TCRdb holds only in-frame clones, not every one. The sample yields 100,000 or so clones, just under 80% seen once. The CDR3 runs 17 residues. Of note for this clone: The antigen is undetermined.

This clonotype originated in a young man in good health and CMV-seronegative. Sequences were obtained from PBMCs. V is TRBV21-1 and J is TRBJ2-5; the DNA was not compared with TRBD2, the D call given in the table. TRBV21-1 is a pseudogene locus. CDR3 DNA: TGTGCCAGCAGCAAAGTGTTCCGCACTCCTCCCCAAGAGACCCAGTACTTC. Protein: CASSKVFRTPPQETQYF.